This TCR beta chain was recovered during a study of T cell responses to AZD1222 COVID-19 vaccine. About the study: Second-dose timings of about 4 or about 12 weeks were pooled.

Worth noting for this clone: Its antigen is undetermined.

Regarding the study as a whole: Receipt of two AZD1222 doses was followed by a rise in Spike-specific TCR breadth and depth. Spike was spanned by vaccine-associated CD4 TCRs, with dominance at 160-218 and 743-854. Targets within unmutated variant regions were reportedly found for nearly half of spike-specific TCRs.

Assay: immunoSEQ multiplex PCR; the TCRdb copy retains only in-frame clones and omits some. The sample has more than 85,000 clones, about 90% seen once. CDR3 size: 11 residues. Deletions cut 1 base from V and 11 bases from J, with 9 bases between. Germline-derived CDR1 and CDR2 are GTSNPN and SVGIG (reference sequence). The chain has TRBV30 and TRBJ2-1; D not resolved. The sequence was obtained from an adult in good health. The input for sequencing was peripheral blood, taken on day 0 of AZD1222 vaccination. Here the CDR3 reads CAWSGKLQQFF. The DNA of the CDR3 is TGTGCCTGGAGTGGAAAGCTCCAGCAGTTCTTC.